The rows below give T cell receptor beta chains drawn from one sample of a study of cytomegalovirus exposure and HLA in healthy donors. Generated by immunoSEQ multiplex PCR, the TCRdb table keeps only in-frame clones and is missing some. This table holds under 300,000 clones, under 80% found once. The material sequenced was PBMCs. These receptors came from a female donor in good health and CMV-seronegative. Both conserved end residues are part of each CDR3. A D gene is named only where the DNA matches it firmly. Some rows have no size entry. The others give once, few or many, or a class for an expanded clone.

>TRBJ2-5|-|TRBV28|-|13
CASSDVTEETQYF
TGTGCCAGCAGCGATGTGACAGAAGAGACCCAGTACTTC
>TRBJ2-3|TRBD2|TRBV6-6|-|15
CASRLGLAGRDTQYF
TGTGCCAGCAGATTGGGACTAGCGGGTCGAGATACGCAGTATTTT
>TRBJ2-1|TRBD2|TRBV7-9|-|17
CASRPTLSGAYGDEQFF
TGTGCCAGCAGACCAACCCTAAGCGGGGCCTACGGGGATGAGCAGTTCTTC
>TRBJ2-3|-|TRBV30|once|13
CAWTRDRADTQYF
TGTGCCTGGACAAGAGATCGAGCAGATACGCAGTATTTT
>TRBJ2-1|TRBD2|TRBV5-1|-|17
CASSPTTSAQTYNEQFF
TGCGCCAGCAGCCCGACAACTAGCGCCCAAACCTACAATGAGCAGTTCTTC
>TRBJ2-5|TRBD1|TRBV4-2|-|17
CASSQKGQGLGQETQYF
TGTGCCAGCAGCCAGAAAGGACAGGGCCTGGGGCAAGAGACCCAGTACTTC
>TRBJ2-5|-|TRBV6-6|-|16
CASSYLAPGAQETQYF
TGTGCCAGCAGTTACTTGGCCCCGGGAGCCCAAGAGACCCAGTACTTC
>TRBJ2-5|TRBD2|TRBV7-6|once|14
CASSGTSAQETQYF
TGTGCCAGCAGCGGGACTAGCGCCCAAGAGACCCAGTACTTC
>TRBJ2-7|-|TRBV11-2|few|16
CASSLEEGILPYEQYF
TGTGCCAGCAGCTTAGAGGAGGGAATCTTGCCCTACGAGCAGTACTTC
>TRBJ2-2|-|TRBV7-9|-|16
CASSYQSGTNTGELFF
TGTGCCAGCAGCTACCAGTCCGGGACGAACACCGGGGAGCTGTTTTTT
>TRBJ2-3|-|TRBV25-1|-|14
CASNGGESTDTQYF
TGTGCCAGCAATGGCGGAGAGAGCACAGATACGCAGTATTTT
>TRBJ1-2|TRBD1|TRBV5-4|-|15
CASSEGTGANYGYTF
TGTGCCAGCAGCGAAGGGACAGGAGCTAACTATGGCTACACCTTC
>TRBJ1-1|TRBD1|TRBV6-5|-|16
CASSYPDREGVTEAFF
TGTGCCAGCAGTTACCCCGACAGGGAAGGGGTTACTGAAGCTTTCTTT
>TRBJ1-2|-|TRBV5-4|-|15
CASSSVNTPTGGYTF
TGTGCCAGCAGCTCTGTAAATACCCCGACCGGGGGCTACACCTTC
>TRBJ2-1|TRBD2|TRBV6-5|-|16
CASSYFGTSGYNEQFF
TGTGCCAGCAGTTATTTCGGGACTAGCGGCTACAATGAGCAGTTCTTC
>TRBJ2-7|-|TRBV2|-|12
CASRPEHYEQYF
TGTGCCAGCCGGCCAGAACACTACGAGCAGTACTTC
>TRBJ1-1|TRBD1|TRBV9|-|15
CASSVGVDRDTEAFF
TGTGCCAGCAGCGTAGGGGTTGACAGGGACACTGAAGCTTTCTTT
>TRBJ2-1|-|TRBV6-6|few|13
CASRAVSYNEQFF
TGTGCCAGCAGAGCTGTATCTTACAATGAGCAGTTCTTC
>TRBJ1-5|-|TRBV19|-|14
CASSFLTWDQPQHF
TGTGCCAGTAGTTTCTTGACTTGGGATCAGCCCCAGCATTTT
>TRBJ2-7|-|TRBV4-1|-|14
CASSPRESQYEQYF
TGCGCCAGCAGCCCCCGGGAAAGCCAATACGAGCAGTACTTC
>TRBJ1-2|TRBD1|TRBV28|-|15
CASSFVGQGRYGYTF
TGTGCCAGCAGTTTTGTAGGACAGGGTCGATATGGCTACACCTTC
>TRBJ1-1|-|TRBV6-5|-|16
CASSYSVLTVNTEAFF
TGTGCCAGCAGTTACTCGGTGCTAACAGTAAACACTGAAGCTTTCTTT
>TRBJ1-3|-|TRBV29-1|-|12
CSAFGVGNTIYF
TGCAGCGCCTTCGGAGTAGGAAACACCATATATTTT
>TRBJ1-1|TRBD1|TRBV7-2|-|13
CASSSRDRSEAFF
TGTGCCAGCAGCTCCCGGGACAGAAGTGAAGCTTTCTTT
>TRBJ2-1|-|TRBV6-5|-|14
CASSPGGRANEQFF
TGTGCCAGCAGCCCCGGAGGCCGGGCGAATGAGCAGTTCTTC
>TRBJ2-7|-|TRBV7-9|-|15
CASSTGDVGSYEQYF
TGTGCCAGCAGCACGGGGGACGTCGGCTCCTACGAGCAGTACTTC
>TRBJ2-7|-|TRBV27|-|15
CASSSQGSVSYEQYF
TGTGCCAGCAGTTCACAGGGCTCCGTCTCCTACGAGCAGTACTTC
>TRBJ2-1|TRBD2|TRBV5-1|-|16
CASSLVGTSGYNEQFF
TGCGCCAGCAGCTTGGTGGGGACTAGCGGCTACAATGAGCAGTTCTTC